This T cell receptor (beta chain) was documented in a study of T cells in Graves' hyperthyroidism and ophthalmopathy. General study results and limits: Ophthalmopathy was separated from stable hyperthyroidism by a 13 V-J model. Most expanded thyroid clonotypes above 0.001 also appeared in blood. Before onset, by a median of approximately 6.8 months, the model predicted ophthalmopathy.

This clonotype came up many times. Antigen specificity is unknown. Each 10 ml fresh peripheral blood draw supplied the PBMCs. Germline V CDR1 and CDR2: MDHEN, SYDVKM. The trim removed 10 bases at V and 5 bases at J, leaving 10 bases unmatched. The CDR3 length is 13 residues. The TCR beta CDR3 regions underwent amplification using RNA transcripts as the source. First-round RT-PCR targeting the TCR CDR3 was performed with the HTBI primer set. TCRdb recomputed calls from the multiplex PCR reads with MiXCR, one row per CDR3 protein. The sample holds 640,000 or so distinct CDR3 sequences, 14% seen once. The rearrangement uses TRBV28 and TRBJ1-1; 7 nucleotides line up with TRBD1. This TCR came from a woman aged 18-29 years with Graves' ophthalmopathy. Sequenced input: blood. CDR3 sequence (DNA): TGTGCCACCCAAGAGGGGGCCCGGACTGAAGCTTTCTTT. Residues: CATQEGARTEAFF.